The rows below give T cell receptor beta chains drawn from one sample of a study of early T cells in non-severe SARS-CoV-2 infection. Using its own MiXCR run on the 5' RACE reads, TCRdb lists one record per CDR3 protein. The table shows 30,000 to 40,000 distinct CDR3 sequences, with about 5% occurring only once. Sequencing was performed on whole blood. Every receptor here comes from an adult who was a healthcare worker with PCR-confirmed SARS-CoV-2 infection or an uninfected control (not recorded which). CDR3s include the opening cysteine and the closing phenylalanine or tryptophan. Fields, in order: clone size, D gene, V gene, J gene, CDR3 DNA, CDR3 protein. The D gene is left open where the match is weak. Clone size is stated in some rows and not others, as once, few, many or a class when expanded.

>many|NA|TRBV12-3/TRBV12-4|TRBJ2-1
TGTGCCAGCAGTTCGGTTCTGGGACAAGCATACAATGAGCAGTTCTTC
CASSSVLGQAYNEQFF
>many|TRBD1|TRBV12-3/TRBV12-4|TRBJ2-3
TGTGCCAGCAGTTCAGGGGGCGAGGCAGATACGCAGTATTTT
CASSSGGEADTQYF
>many|NA|TRBV9|TRBJ2-5
TGTGCCAGCAGCGTTTCCCCCACCATTACGGGGCCCCAAGAGACCCAGTACTTC
CASSVSPTITGPQETQYF
>NA|TRBD2|TRBV5-5|TRBJ2-7
TGTGCCAGCAGTTACGGACTAGCGGAAATTTACGAGCAGTACTTC
CASSYGLAEIYEQYF
>many|TRBD1|TRBV13|TRBJ1-3
TGTGCCAGCAGCATGGACAGGGAAACCATATATTTT
CASSMDRETIYF
>NA|NA|TRBV20-1|TRBJ1-1
TGCAGTGCTAGGAGTATTCTTGGGAAAAACACTGAAGCTTTCTTT
CSARSILGKNTEAFF
>many|NA|TRBV14|TRBJ2-2
TGTGCCAGCAGCCAAGAATCCCAGGGGCTCACCGGGGAGCTGTTTTTT
CASSQESQGLTGELFF
>many|NA|TRBV30|TRBJ2-7
TGTGCCTGGAGTGTACCACAGGACATCTACGAGCAGTACTTC
CAWSVPQDIYEQYF
>many|NA|TRBV7-6|TRBJ2-7
TGTGCCAGCAGCCCGAAGACGGGAACCGAGCAGTACTTC
CASSPKTGTEQYF
>many|NA|TRBV2|TRBJ2-6
TGTGCCAGCAGTACAGGCTACGGGGCCAACGTCCTGACTTTC
CASSTGYGANVLTF
>many|TRBD1|TRBV5-1|TRBJ1-6
TGCGCCAGCAGCGGGACAGCGAACAATTCACCCCTCCACTTT
CASSGTANNSPLHF
>many|NA|TRBV5-1|TRBJ1-1
TGCGCCAGCAGCTTGGAAGGGGCGCAAACTGAAGCTTTCTTT
CASSLEGAQTEAFF
>few|NA|TRBV25-1|TRBJ1-4
TGTGCCAGCAGTGCCAGGGTCAACGAAAAACTGTTTTTT
CASSARVNEKLFF
>many|TRBD2|TRBV7-2|TRBJ2-1
TGTGCCAGCAGCCAGACAGTAGCGGGGGCCTCCTACAATGAGCAGTTCTTC
CASSQTVAGASYNEQFF
>NA|NA|TRBV29-1|TRBJ2-3
TGCAGCGCCGGGACTCAAATAGGCACAGATACGCAGTATTTT
CSAGTQIGTDTQYF
>few|TRBD2|TRBV28|TRBJ2-7
TGTGCCAGCAGTTTCGGGACTAGAGAAGAGCAGTACTTC
CASSFGTREEQYF
>many|TRBD1|TRBV6-1|TRBJ2-1
TGTGCCAGCAGTGATTTACCGGGACAGGGGGCCTCTGAGCAGTTCTTC
CASSDLPGQGASEQFF
>many|TRBD2|TRBV7-2|TRBJ2-1
TGTGCCAGCAGCTCCCAGCGGGGGGGATACAATGAGCAGTTCTTC
CASSSQRGGYNEQFF
>few|TRBD2|TRBV3-1|TRBJ2-5
TGTGCCAGCAGCCCTAGCGGGGGGGCATACGAGACCCAGTACTTC
CASSPSGGAYETQYF
>many|NA|TRBV6-2/TRBV6-3|TRBJ2-7
TGTGCCAGCAGTTACGACATCTCCTACGAGCAGTACTTC
CASSYDISYEQYF
>many|NA|TRBV28|TRBJ2-5
TGTGCCAGCAATGGGGTAGAGACCCAGTACTTC
CASNGVETQYF
>many|NA|TRBV15|TRBJ2-5
TGTGCCACCAGCAGAGATCTGGTTACCCAGTACTTC
CATSRDLVTQYF
>many|NA|TRBV19|TRBJ1-5
TGTGCCAGTACTTATAGGGACCCTAATCAGCCCCAGCATTTT
CASTYRDPNQPQHF